Listed here are 3 T cell receptor beta chains from one sample, sequenced in a study of blood T cell repertoires in COVID-19. The assay was immunoSEQ multiplex PCR, and TCRdb's table has in-frame clones only and misses some. The data show under 350,000 clones, roughly nine tenths seen once. Sequencing was performed on peripheral blood. These receptors came from a man aged 18 to 30 with active or convalescent COVID-19.

The chain combines TRBV9 with TRBJ2-5; 7 nucleotides agree with TRBD2. Trimming at V came to 3 bases and at J to 5 bases, leaving 13 bases not matched to a gene. Germline CDR1 is SGDLS and CDR2 is YYNGEE. The CDR3 loop spans 16 amino acids. The CDR3 protein is CASSGVQAGVGETQYF. CDR3 nucleotides: TGTGCCAGCAGCGGCGTACAGGCGGGAGTCGGGGAGACCCAGTACTTC.

The CDR3 loop is CSALGLTEAFF. In DNA form, the CDR3 reads TGCAGTGCCTTAGGACTAACTGAAGCTTTCTTT. J is TRBJ1-1 and V is TRBV20-1; no reliable D call. This CDR3 has 11 amino acids. The V gene lost 6 bases and the J gene lost 5 bases, with 10 bases spanning the gap. The germline CDR1 and CDR2 sequences are DFQATT and SNEGSKA (reference sequence).

The rearrangement uses TRBV21-1 and TRBJ1-4; the D segment call TRBD1 is taken from the table without a DNA check. TRBV21-1 is designated a pseudogene. The CDR3 consists of 14 residues. The CDR3 here is CASSQGPLHRGLFF. DNA of the CDR3: TGTGCCAGCAGCCAAGGACCACTGCACAGGGGGCTGTTTTTT.